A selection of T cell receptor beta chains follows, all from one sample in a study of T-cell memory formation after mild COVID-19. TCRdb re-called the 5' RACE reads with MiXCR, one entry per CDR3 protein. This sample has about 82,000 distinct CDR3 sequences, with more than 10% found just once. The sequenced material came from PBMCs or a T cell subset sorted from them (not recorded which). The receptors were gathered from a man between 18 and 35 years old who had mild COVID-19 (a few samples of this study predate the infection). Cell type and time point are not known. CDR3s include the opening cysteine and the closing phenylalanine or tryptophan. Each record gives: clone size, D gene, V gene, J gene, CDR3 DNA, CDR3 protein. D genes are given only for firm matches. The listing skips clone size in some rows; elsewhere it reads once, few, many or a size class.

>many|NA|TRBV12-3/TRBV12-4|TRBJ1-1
TGTGCCAGCAGTTTAGCACACTCGAAGTCTGAGGCTGAAGCTTTCTTT
CASSLAHSKSEAEAFF
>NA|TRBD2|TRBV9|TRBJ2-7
TGTGCCAGCAATCCGGGAGGAGGGTCCGAGCAGTACTTC
CASNPGGGSEQYF
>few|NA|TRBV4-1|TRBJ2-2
TGCGCCAGCAGCCAAGTCCGACAGCGGGCGGAGGGCGGGGAGCTGTTTTTT
CASSQVRQRAEGGELFF
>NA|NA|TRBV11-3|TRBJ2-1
TGTGCCAGCAGCTCCGACCGGGACCAGTACAATGAGCAGTTCTTC
CASSSDRDQYNEQFF
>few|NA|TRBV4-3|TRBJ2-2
TGCGCCAGCAGCCAAGATCGAAGTGAACTCACCGGGGAGCTGTTTTTT
CASSQDRSELTGELFF
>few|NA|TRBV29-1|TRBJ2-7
TGCAGCGTTGAGGCGGGGTACGAGCAGTACTTC
CSVEAGYEQYF
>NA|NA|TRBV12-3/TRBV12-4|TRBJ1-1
TGTGCCAGCGGCGACAGGAGATCCACTGAAGCTTTCTTT
CASGDRRSTEAFF
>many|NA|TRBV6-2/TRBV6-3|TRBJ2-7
TGTGCCAGCAGTTACGAAGTGGGCCGCTACGAGCAGTACTTC
CASSYEVGRYEQYF
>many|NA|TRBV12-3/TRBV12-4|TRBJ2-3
TGTGCCAGCAGTTTACAGATAGATACGCAGTATTTT
CASSLQIDTQYF
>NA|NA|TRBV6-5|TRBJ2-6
TGTGCCAGCAGCAGAAGACGGGACTCTGGGGCCAACGTCCTGACTTTC
CASSRRRDSGANVLTF
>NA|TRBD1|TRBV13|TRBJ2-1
TGTGCCAGCAGCGCTTCCGGGACAGGGGTAAATGAGCAGTTCTTC
CASSASGTGVNEQFF
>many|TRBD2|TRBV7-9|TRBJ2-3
TGTGCCAGCAGCCTACAGGGACTAGGTGGAGATACGCAGTATTTT
CASSLQGLGGDTQYF
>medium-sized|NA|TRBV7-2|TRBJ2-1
TGTGCCAGCAGCCCGCCGGAGGGGTACAATGAGCAGTTCTTC
CASSPPEGYNEQFF
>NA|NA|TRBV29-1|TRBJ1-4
TGCAGCGTTGAGAGGGGAGGTGAAAAACTGTTTTTT
CSVERGGEKLFF
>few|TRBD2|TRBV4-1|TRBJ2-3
TGCGCCAGCAGCCACCTTCAACGGGGGGGAGTCGAAGATACGCAGTATTTT
CASSHLQRGGVEDTQYF
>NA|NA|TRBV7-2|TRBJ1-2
TGTGCCAGCAGCTTATTCGGGGCGGGAGCCGAGGGCTACACCTTC
CASSLFGAGAEGYTF
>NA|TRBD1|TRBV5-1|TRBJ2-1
TGCGCCAGCAGCTCTCAAGGGGGCTACCTCCCCTACAATGAGCAGTTCTTC
CASSSQGGYLPYNEQFF
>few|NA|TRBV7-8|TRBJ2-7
TGTGCCAGCAGCTTGTTTCAAGACTCCTACGAGCAGTACTTC
CASSLFQDSYEQYF
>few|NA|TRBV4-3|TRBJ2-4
TGCGCCAGCAGCCAAGAGATCATCGGGGGAGCCAAAAACATTCAGTACTTC
CASSQEIIGGAKNIQYF
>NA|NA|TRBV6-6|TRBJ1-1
TGTGCCAGCAGTTACTCGGGGATAGGCACTGAAGCTTTCTTT
CASSYSGIGTEAFF
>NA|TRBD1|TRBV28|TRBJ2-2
TGTGCCAGCAGTTTCGACAGGGTGGTCACCGGGGAGCTGTTTTTT
CASSFDRVVTGELFF
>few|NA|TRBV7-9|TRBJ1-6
TGTGCCAGCAGCTTAAGAGGCGTCGGGGGGATTTCACCCCTCCACTTT
CASSLRGVGGISPLHF
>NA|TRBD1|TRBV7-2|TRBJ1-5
TGTGCCAGCAGCTTAGAGACAGGGAACAATCAGCCCCAGCATTTT
CASSLETGNNQPQHF
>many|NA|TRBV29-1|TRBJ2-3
TGCAGCGTTGGTTTTCCAGGGAAATCAGATACGCAGTATTTT
CSVGFPGKSDTQYF
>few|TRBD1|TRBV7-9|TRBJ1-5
TGTGCCAGCAGCCCCGGACAGGGGAAAAGTCAGCCCCAGCATTTT
CASSPGQGKSQPQHF
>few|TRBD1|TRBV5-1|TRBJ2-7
TGCGCCAGCAGCAGTAGGGACAGGGGGCTAAGGGAGCAGTACTTC
CASSSRDRGLREQYF
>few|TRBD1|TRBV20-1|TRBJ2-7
TGCAGTGCTAGTTCGCACGGTTTGTACAGGACAGGGGTTTACGAGCAGTACTTC
CSASSHGLYRTGVYEQYF
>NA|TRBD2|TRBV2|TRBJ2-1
TGTGCCAGCACCATCGGACTAGCGGGGGGCTACAATGAGCAGTTCTTC
CASTIGLAGGYNEQFF
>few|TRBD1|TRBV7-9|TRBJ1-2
TGTGCCAGCAGCTTAGGGACAGGGGTCTCTGGCTACACCTTC
CASSLGTGVSGYTF
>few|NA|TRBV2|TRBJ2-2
TGTGCCAGCAGTGAGAGGTTCGGGGCGGGGGAGCTGTTTTTT
CASSERFGAGELFF
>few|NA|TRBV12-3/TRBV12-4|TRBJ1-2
TGTGCCAGCAGTTTTTCTGTCGACTATGGCTACACCTTC
CASSFSVDYGYTF
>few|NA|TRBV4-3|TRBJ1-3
TGCGCCAGCAGCCAAGGCTCCAGCTCTGGAAACACCATATATTTT
CASSQGSSSGNTIYF
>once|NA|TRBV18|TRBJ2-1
TGTGCCAGCTCACCACTCAGCACAGGGGAGGAGAGCTCCTACAATGAGCAGTTCTTC
CASSPLSTGEESSYNEQFF
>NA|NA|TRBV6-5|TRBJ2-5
TGTGCCAGCACCCTGGGGGTGGGAGAGACCCAGTACTTC
CASTLGVGETQYF
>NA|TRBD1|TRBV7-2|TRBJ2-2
TGTGCCAGCAGCTTATACGCCGGGACAGAGAACACCGGGGAGCTGTTTTTT
CASSLYAGTENTGELFF
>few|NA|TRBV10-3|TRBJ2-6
TGTGCCAGCCTGGGGGAATCCGGGGCCAACGTCCTGACTTTC
CASLGESGANVLTF
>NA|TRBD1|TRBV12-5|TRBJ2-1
TGTGCTAGTGGTTTGGGCCAGGGGGTCGCCTACAATGAGCAGTTCTTC
CASGLGQGVAYNEQFF
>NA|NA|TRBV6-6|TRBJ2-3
TGTGCCAGCAGGGAGTTCGGGGGCCGGGGCACAGATACGCAGTATTTT
CASREFGGRGTDTQYF
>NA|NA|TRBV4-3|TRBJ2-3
TGCGCCAGCAGCCAAAGTTCACGGGTAGGCACAGATACGCAGTATTTT
CASSQSSRVGTDTQYF
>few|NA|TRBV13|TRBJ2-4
TGTGCCAGCAGCATCTGGGAAGCCAAAAACATTCAGTACTTC
CASSIWEAKNIQYF